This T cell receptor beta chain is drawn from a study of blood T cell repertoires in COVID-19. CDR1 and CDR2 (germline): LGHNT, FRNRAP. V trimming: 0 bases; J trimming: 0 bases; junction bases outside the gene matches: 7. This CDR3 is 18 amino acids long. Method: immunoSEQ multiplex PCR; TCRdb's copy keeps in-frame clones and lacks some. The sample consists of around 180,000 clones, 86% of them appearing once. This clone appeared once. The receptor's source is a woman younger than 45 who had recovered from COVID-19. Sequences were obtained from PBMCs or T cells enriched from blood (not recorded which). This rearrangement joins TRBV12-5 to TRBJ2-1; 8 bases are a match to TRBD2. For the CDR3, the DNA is TGTGCTAGTGGTTTGGTAATATCAAGCGGGAGCTCCTACAATGAGCAGTTCTTC. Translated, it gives CASGLVISSGSSYNEQFF.